Given below is one TCR beta chain in context. Germline CDR1 and CDR2: MNHEY and SVGEGT. The CDR3 extends over 16 amino acids. V was shortened by 5 bases and J by 5 bases, with 21 bases between the two germline ends. The sample belongs to a study of blood T cell repertoires in COVID-19. Across the whole study: Some COVID-19 samples were acute and others convalescent; all came from the United States, Italy and Spain. Nucleic acid was either cDNA or gDNA, and it came from T cells, B-cell-depleted T cells, or PBMCs.

As processed by the authors: Estimation of nucleated cell counts was performed using reference gene primer amplification. Measured with immunoSEQ multiplex PCR; TCRdb has only the in-frame clones, and not every one. The V and J calls and clone size are taken from that table; D and trimming were inferred from the DNA. In the table there are under 80,000 clones, more than 85% of which are singletons. The sequenced material came from peripheral blood. The chain couples TRBV6-2 or TRBV6-3 to TRBJ2-5, with a tentative D call TRBD2 (6 bases). This sequence originates from a man aged 65 to 85 with active COVID-19. The CDR3 protein is CASSPPGRELRETQYF. In nucleotides, the CDR3 is TGTGCCAGCAGTCCACCCGGACGGGAGCTTCGGGAGACCCAGTACTTC.